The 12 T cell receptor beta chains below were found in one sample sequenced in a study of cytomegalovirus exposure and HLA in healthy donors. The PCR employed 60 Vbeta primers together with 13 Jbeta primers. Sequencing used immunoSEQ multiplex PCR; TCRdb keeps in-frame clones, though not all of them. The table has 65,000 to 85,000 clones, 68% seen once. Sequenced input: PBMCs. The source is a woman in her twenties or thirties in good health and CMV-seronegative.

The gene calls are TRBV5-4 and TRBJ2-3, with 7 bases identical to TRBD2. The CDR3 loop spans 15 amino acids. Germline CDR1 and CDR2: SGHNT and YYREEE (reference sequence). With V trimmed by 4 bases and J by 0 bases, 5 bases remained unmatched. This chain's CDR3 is CASSGSGRSTDTQYF. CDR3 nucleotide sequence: TGTGCCAGCAGCGGTAGCGGGCGTAGCACAGATACGCAGTATTTT.

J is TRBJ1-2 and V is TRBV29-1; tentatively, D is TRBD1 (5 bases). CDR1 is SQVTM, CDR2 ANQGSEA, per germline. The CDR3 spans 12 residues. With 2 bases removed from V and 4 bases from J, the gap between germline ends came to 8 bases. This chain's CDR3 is CSVEIRGYGYTF. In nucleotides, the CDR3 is TGCAGCGTTGAAATTAGGGGCTATGGCTACACCTTC.

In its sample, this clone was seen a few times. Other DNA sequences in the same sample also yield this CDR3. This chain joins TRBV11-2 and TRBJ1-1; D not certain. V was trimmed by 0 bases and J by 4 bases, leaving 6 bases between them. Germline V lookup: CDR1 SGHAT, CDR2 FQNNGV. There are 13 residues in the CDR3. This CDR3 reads CASSLERGTEAFF. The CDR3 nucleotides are TGTGCCAGCAGCTTAGAGAGAGGCACTGAAGCTTTCTTT. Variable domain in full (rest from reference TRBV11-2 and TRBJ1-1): EAGVAQSPRYKIIEKRQSVAFWCNPISGHATLYWYQQILGQGPKLLIQFQNNGVVDDSQLPKDRFSAERLKGVDSTLKIQPAKLEDSAVYLCASSLERGTEAFFGQGTRLTVV.

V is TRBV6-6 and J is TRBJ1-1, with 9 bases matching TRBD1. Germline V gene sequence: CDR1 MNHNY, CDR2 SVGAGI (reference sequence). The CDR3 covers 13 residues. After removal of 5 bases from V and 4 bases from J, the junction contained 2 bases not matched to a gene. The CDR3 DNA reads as TGTGCCAGCAGTCTACAGGGGGCCACTGAAGCTTTCTTT. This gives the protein CASSLQGATEAFF.

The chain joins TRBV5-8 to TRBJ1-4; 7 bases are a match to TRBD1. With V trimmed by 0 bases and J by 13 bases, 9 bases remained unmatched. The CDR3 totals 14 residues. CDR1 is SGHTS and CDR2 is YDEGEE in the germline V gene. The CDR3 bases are TGTGCCAGCAGCTTGGGCTCAGGGGGACCCTCACTGTTTTTT. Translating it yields CASSLGSGGPSLFF.

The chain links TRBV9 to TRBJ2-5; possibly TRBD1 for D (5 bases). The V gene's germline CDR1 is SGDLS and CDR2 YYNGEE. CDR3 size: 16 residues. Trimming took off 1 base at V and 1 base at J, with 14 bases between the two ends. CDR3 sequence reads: CASSVKVGHSQETQYF. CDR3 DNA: TGTGCCAGCAGCGTAAAAGTAGGACACTCCCAAGAGACCCAGTACTTC.

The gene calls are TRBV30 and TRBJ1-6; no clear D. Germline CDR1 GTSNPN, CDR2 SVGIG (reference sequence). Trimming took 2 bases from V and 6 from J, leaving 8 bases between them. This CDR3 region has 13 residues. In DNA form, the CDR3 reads TGTGCCTGGAGTCCAGGATTTAATTCACCCCTCCACTTT. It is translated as CAWSPGFNSPLHF.

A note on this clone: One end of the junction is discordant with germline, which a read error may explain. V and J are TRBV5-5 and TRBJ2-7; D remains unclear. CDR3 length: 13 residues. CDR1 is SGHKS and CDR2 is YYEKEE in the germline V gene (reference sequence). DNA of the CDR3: TGCGCCAGCAGCCAGGCAACAAGATACGAGCAGTACTTC. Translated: CASSQATRYEQYF. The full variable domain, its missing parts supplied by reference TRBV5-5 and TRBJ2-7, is DAGVTQSPTHLIKTRGQQVTLRCSPISGHKSVSWYQQVLGQGPQFIFQYYEKEERGRGNFPDRFSARQFPNYSSELNVNALLLGDSALYLCASSQATRYEQYFGPGTRLTVT.

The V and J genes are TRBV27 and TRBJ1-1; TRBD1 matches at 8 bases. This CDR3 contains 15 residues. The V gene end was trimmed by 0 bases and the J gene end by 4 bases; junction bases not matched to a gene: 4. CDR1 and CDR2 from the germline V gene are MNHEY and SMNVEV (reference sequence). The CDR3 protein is CASSLSQGASTEAFF. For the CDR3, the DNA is TGTGCCAGCAGTTTATCGCAGGGGGCGAGCACTGAAGCTTTCTTT.

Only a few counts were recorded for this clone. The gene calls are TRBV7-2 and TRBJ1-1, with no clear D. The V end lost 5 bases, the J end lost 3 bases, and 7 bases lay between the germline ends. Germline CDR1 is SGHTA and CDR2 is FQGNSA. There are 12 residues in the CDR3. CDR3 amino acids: CASSHGDTEAFF. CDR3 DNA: TGTGCCAGCAGCCACGGGGACACTGAAGCTTTCTTT.

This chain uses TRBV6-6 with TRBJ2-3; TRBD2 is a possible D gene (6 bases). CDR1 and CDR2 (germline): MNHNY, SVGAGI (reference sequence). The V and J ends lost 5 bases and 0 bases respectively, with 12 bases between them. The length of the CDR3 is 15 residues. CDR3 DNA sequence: TGTGCCAGCAGTCTTAGCGGTTCTAGCACAGATACGCAGTATTTT. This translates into CASSLSGSSTDTQYF.

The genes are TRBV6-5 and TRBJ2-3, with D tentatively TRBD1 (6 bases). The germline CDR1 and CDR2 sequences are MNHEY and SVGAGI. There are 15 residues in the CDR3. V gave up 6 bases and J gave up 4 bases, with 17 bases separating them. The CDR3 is CASRRGQWGADTQYF. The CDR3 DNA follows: TGTGCCAGCAGACGCGGACAGTGGGGCGCAGATACGCAGTATTTT.